The rows below give T cell receptor beta chains drawn from one sample of a study of T cells in Graves' hyperthyroidism and ophthalmopathy. TCRdb processed the multiplex PCR reads anew with MiXCR; each CDR3 protein has one entry. This table holds approximately 400,000 distinct CDR3 sequences, 15% to 19% found once. The specimen was blood. These receptors were taken from a woman aged 18 to 35 with Graves' hyperthyroidism. Both conserved end residues are trimmed from each CDR3. Each record gives: V gene, J gene, CDR3 protein.

v_gene: TRBV11-2
j_gene: TRBJ2-7
CDR3aa: ASKSGGGYEQY

v_gene: TRBV20-1
j_gene: TRBJ2-2
CDR3aa: SATPGLARSPYTGELF

v_gene: TRBV7-9
j_gene: TRBJ1-5
CDR3aa: ASSPGQATQPQH

v_gene: TRBV29-1
j_gene: TRBJ1-1
CDR3aa: SVWEPQGENTEAF

v_gene: TRBV27
j_gene: TRBJ1-5
CDR3aa: ASRQLTGKDQPQH

v_gene: TRBV20-1
j_gene: TRBJ1-1
CDR3aa: SARDLGTPLNTEAF

v_gene: TRBV18
j_gene: TRBJ2-1
CDR3aa: ASSPEYSYSYNEQF

v_gene: TRBV2
j_gene: TRBJ2-5
CDR3aa: ASLLATRLKQETQY

v_gene: TRBV15
j_gene: TRBJ2-5
CDR3aa: ATSVTRSQETQY

v_gene: TRBV13
j_gene: TRBJ2-1
CDR3aa: ASSLPTTLSSYNEQF

v_gene: TRBV28
j_gene: TRBJ2-7
CDR3aa: ASSGRGNEQY

v_gene: TRBV6-1
j_gene: TRBJ1-2
CDR3aa: ASSETTGVGYGYT

v_gene: TRBV24-1
j_gene: TRBJ2-1
CDR3aa: ATSDLDSPLSSQF

v_gene: TRBV12-5
j_gene: TRBJ1-6
CDR3aa: ASGLGQGNNSPLH

v_gene: TRBV7-9
j_gene: TRBJ1-2
CDR3aa: ASSLASSYGYT

v_gene: TRBV29-1
j_gene: TRBJ2-3
CDR3aa: SVEGAESIQNTQY

v_gene: TRBV4-2
j_gene: TRBJ1-3
CDR3aa: ASSRRGAAGNTIY

v_gene: TRBV28
j_gene: TRBJ2-1
CDR3aa: ASSSTLAGYGHNEQF

v_gene: TRBV5-6
j_gene: TRBJ1-5
CDR3aa: ASSGDGQNQPQH

v_gene: TRBV6-1
j_gene: TRBJ2-1
CDR3aa: ASTWSQGRLNEQF

v_gene: TRBV6-1
j_gene: TRBJ2-3
CDR3aa: ASRGPQGTLSTDTQY

v_gene: TRBV7-2
j_gene: TRBJ1-4
CDR3aa: ASSFGQNEEKLF

v_gene: TRBV11-1
j_gene: TRBJ2-3
CDR3aa: ASSSGLLGTDTQY

v_gene: TRBV7-9
j_gene: TRBJ2-1
CDR3aa: ASSLVGSGGSSYNEQF

v_gene: TRBV9
j_gene: TRBJ1-2
CDR3aa: ASSSLDRENGYT

v_gene: TRBV4-1
j_gene: TRBJ2-5
CDR3aa: ASSHMRASQETQY

v_gene: TRBV19
j_gene: TRBJ1-2
CDR3aa: ASSLDRRSNYGYT

v_gene: TRBV3-1
j_gene: TRBJ2-5
CDR3aa: ASSQGQKETQY

v_gene: TRBV13
j_gene: TRBJ1-3
CDR3aa: ASSLRQGVMNGNTIY

v_gene: TRBV5-1
j_gene: TRBJ1-2
CDR3aa: ASSLDPQGDGYT

v_gene: TRBV24-1
j_gene: TRBJ2-2
CDR3aa: ATERETGELF

v_gene: TRBV12-3/TRBV12-4
j_gene: TRBJ1-5
CDR3aa: ASSLGSYPNQPQH

v_gene: TRBV6-1
j_gene: TRBJ2-5
CDR3aa: ASSEGGTGSETQY

v_gene: TRBV7-9
j_gene: TRBJ2-2
CDR3aa: ASSPSGTDRGELF

v_gene: TRBV10-3
j_gene: TRBJ1-6
CDR3aa: AISETVGQVYNSPLH

v_gene: TRBV5-6
j_gene: TRBJ1-5
CDR3aa: ASSLGQGDDLGQPQH

v_gene: TRBV20-1
j_gene: TRBJ2-7
CDR3aa: SARDQDSGDSYEQY

v_gene: TRBV6-1
j_gene: TRBJ2-1
CDR3aa: ASSEALRRTSGGADEQF

v_gene: TRBV19
j_gene: TRBJ1-1
CDR3aa: ASSMGRPGVFMNTEAF

v_gene: TRBV7-3
j_gene: TRBJ2-1
CDR3aa: ASSLTQGLAGYNEQF

v_gene: TRBV5-4
j_gene: TRBJ1-1
CDR3aa: ASSLETGRTEAF

v_gene: TRBV12-5
j_gene: TRBJ1-5
CDR3aa: ASGNREGTGANQPQH

v_gene: TRBV25-1
j_gene: TRBJ1-4
CDR3aa: ASSDHGQGNEKLF

v_gene: TRBV29-1
j_gene: TRBJ2-5
CDR3aa: SVEGRGTQY

v_gene: TRBV27
j_gene: TRBJ1-2
CDR3aa: ASSLIGQGLGGYT

v_gene: TRBV12-5
j_gene: TRBJ1-1
CDR3aa: ASGDGQGKAF